The TCR beta chain described here comes from a study of neurological immune-mediated disorders. The study, taken as a whole, reports: With the multiple sclerosis repertoire cluster, neither clinical nor MRI features showed any association. No expanded-clone CDR3 amino acid sequence recurred across subjects, suggesting private TCR-beta repertoires.

The cDNA was generated through 5'RACE incorporating 10-nucleotide random UMIs. A single record per CDR3 protein comes from TCRdb applying MiXCR to the 5' RACE reads. The sample holds over 35,000 distinct CDR3 sequences; 2% to 3% are singletons and the top ten take 12%. The V gene's germline CDR1 is SNHLY and CDR2 FYNNEI. V was clipped by 6 bases and J by 14 bases; unmatched bases: 11. The CDR3 runs to 14 residues. Of note for this clonotype: What it binds is unknown.

The gene calls are TRBV2 and TRBJ1-6; 9 nucleotides align to TRBD1. The receptor comes from a young man with multiple sclerosis. The sample comprised PBMCs. The CDR3 nucleotides are TGTGCCAGCAGACCCGGGACAGGGTATGTGACCCTCCACTTT. Protein sequence: CASRPGTGYVTLHF.